These 2 T cell receptor beta chains originate from one sample sequenced in a study of blood T cell repertoires in COVID-19. Clones were sequenced by immunoSEQ multiplex PCR, and TCRdb holds only the in-frame ones, with some missing. The sample shows some 160,000 clones, just over 90% of them seen only once. The sequencing sample was made of peripheral blood. The source of these receptors is a man aged 18 to 29 with acute or convalescent COVID-19.

V and J are TRBV28 and TRBJ1-4; D is ambiguous. This CDR3 has 14 residues. Looked up from germline, CDR1 is MDHEN and CDR2 is SYDVKM. The V end lost 3 bases, the J end lost 4 bases, and 9 bases lay between the germline ends. CDR3: CASSFQQLNEKLFF. The DNA of the CDR3 is TGTGCCAGCAGTTTTCAACAGCTTAATGAAAAACTGTTTTTT.

The rearrangement joins TRBV10-3 to TRBJ2-6; a weak D match, TRBD1 (5 bases). Germline CDR1 is ENHRY and CDR2 is SYGVKD. This CDR3 region has 16 residues. V was shortened by 8 bases and J by 3 bases, with 17 bases between the two germline ends. The CDR3 loop is CAIQNQGLRGANVLTF. DNA of the CDR3: TGTGCCATCCAAAACCAGGGTTTGCGTGGGGCCAACGTCCTGACTTTC.